In its sample, the clone carrying this TCR beta chain was seen many times. The antigen is undetermined. The V and J ends lost 8 bases and 5 bases respectively, with 12 bases between them. CDR3 length equals 13 residues. Germline V gives CDR1 MNHEY, CDR2 SVGAGI. The data originate from a study of breast tumors, draining lymph nodes, adjacent tissues. Axillary draining lymph nodes of breast cancer patients supplied the node samples. General study results and limits: Data fit most tumor T cells coming from lymph node, expanding in tumor. That most tumor T cells come from lymph nodes remained unproven. Compared with lymph nodes, tumors were less diverse; compared with nontumor tissue, more.

TCRdb analysed the multiplex PCR reads with MiXCR anew, one entry per CDR3 protein. The repertoire includes about 300,000 distinct CDR3 sequences, over 25% of them detected once, and around 1% sits in the top ten. V and J are TRBV6-5 and TRBJ1-4; maybe TRBD1 (6 bases). The source of this sequence is a female donor with breast cancer. Some clones in this sample may be carry-over from other donors' samples. Material for sequencing was axillary lymph node tissue. In DNA, the CDR3 is TGTGCCAGCCGAAAACAGGGAAATGAAAAACTGTTTTTT. It encodes CASRKQGNEKLFF.